A selection of T cell receptor beta chains follows, all from one sample in a study of somatic mutations in cytotoxic T cells in rheumatoid arthritis. Here immunoSEQ multiplex PCR was the method, and the copy in TCRdb shows in-frame clones only, minus some. The sample lists 9,500 to 15,000 clones; about four fifths were seen once. Specimen: CD8+ T cells sorted from blood. The source is a woman aged 60 to 75 in good health. Both conserved end residues are part of each CDR3. Each record gives: J gene, V gene, clone size, CDR3 protein. Where a row states a size, it is once, few, many or the class of an expanded clone; other rows omit it.

j_gene: TRBJ1-2
v_gene: TRBV28
abundance: NA
CDR3aa: CASSLNRAYGYTF

j_gene: TRBJ2-7
v_gene: TRBV6-5
abundance: NA
CDR3aa: CASRQQGKQYEQYF

j_gene: TRBJ1-4
v_gene: TRBV7-9
abundance: NA
CDR3aa: CASRRHATNEKLFF

j_gene: TRBJ2-3
v_gene: TRBV7-9
abundance: NA
CDR3aa: CASGPGLAVDTQYF

j_gene: TRBJ2-5
v_gene: TRBV9
abundance: NA
CDR3aa: CASSVEGGLAEETQYF

j_gene: TRBJ2-1
v_gene: TRBV6-1
abundance: NA
CDR3aa: CASTERGFAYNEQFF

j_gene: TRBJ2-7
v_gene: TRBV13
abundance: few
CDR3aa: CASSRGSGENYEQYF

j_gene: TRBJ2-1
v_gene: TRBV11-2
abundance: NA
CDR3aa: CASSLVGGAGYSEQFF

j_gene: TRBJ2-4
v_gene: TRBV28
abundance: NA
CDR3aa: CASSPGAGTGWAKNIQYF

j_gene: TRBJ2-3
v_gene: TRBV27
abundance: NA
CDR3aa: CASSPTSGGAFDTQYF

j_gene: TRBJ2-1
v_gene: TRBV5-1
abundance: NA
CDR3aa: CASSHGQGGSDNEQFF

j_gene: TRBJ2-7
v_gene: TRBV4-2
abundance: NA
CDR3aa: CASSQDYRGPLGHEQYF

j_gene: TRBJ2-1
v_gene: TRBV7-9
abundance: NA
CDR3aa: CAGSGSGGYNEQFF

j_gene: TRBJ1-2
v_gene: TRBV5-1
abundance: NA
CDR3aa: CASSGSTGAYYTF

j_gene: TRBJ2-5
v_gene: TRBV27
abundance: NA
CDR3aa: CASSSGETQYF

j_gene: TRBJ1-1
v_gene: TRBV28
abundance: NA
CDR3aa: CAPPHETEAFF

j_gene: TRBJ2-7
v_gene: TRBV27
abundance: NA
CDR3aa: CASSFVATSSYEQYF

j_gene: TRBJ2-2
v_gene: TRBV5-1
abundance: NA
CDR3aa: CASSLEQGSGELFF

j_gene: TRBJ2-1
v_gene: TRBV28
abundance: NA
CDR3aa: CASSLMGASGGFF

j_gene: TRBJ2-5
v_gene: TRBV27
abundance: few
CDR3aa: CASSPLGGQETQYF

j_gene: TRBJ2-7
v_gene: TRBV5-1
abundance: NA
CDR3aa: CASTSGGTGSSYEQYF

j_gene: TRBJ2-7
v_gene: TRBV9
abundance: NA
CDR3aa: CASSVGPTYEQYF

j_gene: TRBJ1-5
v_gene: TRBV29-1
abundance: NA
CDR3aa: CSAMTGYGNQPQHF

j_gene: TRBJ2-3
v_gene: TRBV14
abundance: NA
CDR3aa: CASSQDRSGGHDTQYF

j_gene: TRBJ1-3
v_gene: TRBV4-1
abundance: NA
CDR3aa: CASSHDRGPGNTIYF

j_gene: TRBJ2-7
v_gene: TRBV5-6
abundance: NA
CDR3aa: CASSFGTAYEQYF

j_gene: TRBJ2-1
v_gene: TRBV9
abundance: once
CDR3aa: CASSLAGTFGDEQFF

j_gene: TRBJ1-4
v_gene: TRBV7-8
abundance: NA
CDR3aa: CASSINRGPNEKLFF

j_gene: TRBJ1-2
v_gene: TRBV28
abundance: NA
CDR3aa: CASSYRSLSSYGYTF

j_gene: TRBJ2-6
v_gene: TRBV6-5
abundance: NA
CDR3aa: CASSQTSGANVLTF

j_gene: TRBJ2-3
v_gene: TRBV9
abundance: NA
CDR3aa: CASSRSGTSLPTDTQYF

j_gene: TRBJ2-2
v_gene: TRBV7-6
abundance: NA
CDR3aa: CASSSARQGASGELFF

j_gene: TRBJ2-4
v_gene: TRBV11-2
abundance: NA
CDR3aa: CASSLETGPKNIQYF

j_gene: TRBJ2-1
v_gene: TRBV4-1
abundance: NA
CDR3aa: CASSQDGGGRGNEQFF

j_gene: TRBJ1-4
v_gene: TRBV4-2
abundance: NA
CDR3aa: CASSQDLAQGGEKLFF

j_gene: TRBJ2-1
v_gene: TRBV9
abundance: NA
CDR3aa: CASSASGTGYNEQFF

j_gene: TRBJ1-6
v_gene: TRBV13
abundance: NA
CDR3aa: CASSLFTQGPLHF

j_gene: TRBJ2-3
v_gene: TRBV6-5
abundance: NA
CDR3aa: CASQPAAGPTDTQYF

j_gene: TRBJ2-7
v_gene: TRBV28
abundance: few
CDR3aa: CASSRRGAEQYF

j_gene: TRBJ2-1
v_gene: TRBV9
abundance: NA
CDR3aa: CASSPGNEQFF

j_gene: TRBJ2-7
v_gene: TRBV18
abundance: NA
CDR3aa: CASSPDSSSYEQYF

j_gene: NA
v_gene: TRBV30
abundance: NA
CDR3aa: CAWSWGRQAGVIGYEQYF

j_gene: TRBJ2-1
v_gene: TRBV19
abundance: NA
CDR3aa: CASSNGLAGGGNNEQFF

j_gene: TRBJ2-2
v_gene: TRBV9
abundance: NA
CDR3aa: CASSVVAGSTGELFF

j_gene: TRBJ2-7
v_gene: TRBV6-1
abundance: NA
CDR3aa: CASSDWTGKPYEQYF

j_gene: TRBJ2-2
v_gene: TRBV7-2
abundance: few
CDR3aa: CASGPPGTGELFF

j_gene: TRBJ1-2
v_gene: TRBV15
abundance: few
CDR3aa: CATSEDRGTDGYTF

j_gene: TRBJ2-2
v_gene: TRBV5-4
abundance: NA
CDR3aa: CASSSTTGELFF

j_gene: TRBJ2-5
v_gene: TRBV5-1
abundance: NA
CDR3aa: CASSEGTGGGETQYF

j_gene: NA
v_gene: TRBV13
abundance: NA
CDR3aa: CASSPPQRSSYEQYF